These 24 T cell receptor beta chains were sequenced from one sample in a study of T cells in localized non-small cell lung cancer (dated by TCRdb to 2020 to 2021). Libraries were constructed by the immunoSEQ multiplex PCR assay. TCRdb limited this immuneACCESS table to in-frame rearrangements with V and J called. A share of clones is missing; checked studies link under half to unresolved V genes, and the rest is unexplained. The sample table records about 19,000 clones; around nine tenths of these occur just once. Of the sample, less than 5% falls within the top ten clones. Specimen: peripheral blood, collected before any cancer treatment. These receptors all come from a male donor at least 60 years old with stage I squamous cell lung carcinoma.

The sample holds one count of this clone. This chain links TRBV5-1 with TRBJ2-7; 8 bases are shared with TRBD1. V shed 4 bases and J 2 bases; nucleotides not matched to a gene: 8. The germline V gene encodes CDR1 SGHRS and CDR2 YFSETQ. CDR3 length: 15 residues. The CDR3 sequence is CASSPFDRGAYEQYF. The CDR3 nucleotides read TGCGCCAGCAGCCCCTTCGACAGGGGCGCCTACGAGCAGTACTTC.

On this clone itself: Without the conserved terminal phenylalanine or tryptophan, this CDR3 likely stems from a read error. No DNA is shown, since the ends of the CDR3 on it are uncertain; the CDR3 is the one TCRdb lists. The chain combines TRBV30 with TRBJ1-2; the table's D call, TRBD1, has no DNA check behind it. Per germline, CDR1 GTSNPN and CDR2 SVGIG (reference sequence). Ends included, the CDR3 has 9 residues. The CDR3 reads CAWIRWGRV.

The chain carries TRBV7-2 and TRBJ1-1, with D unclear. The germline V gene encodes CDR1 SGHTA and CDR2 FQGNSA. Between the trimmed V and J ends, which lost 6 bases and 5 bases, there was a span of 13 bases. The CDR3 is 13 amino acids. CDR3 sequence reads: CASRFGMETEAFF. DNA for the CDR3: TGTGCCAGCAGATTCGGGATGGAAACTGAAGCTTTCTTT.

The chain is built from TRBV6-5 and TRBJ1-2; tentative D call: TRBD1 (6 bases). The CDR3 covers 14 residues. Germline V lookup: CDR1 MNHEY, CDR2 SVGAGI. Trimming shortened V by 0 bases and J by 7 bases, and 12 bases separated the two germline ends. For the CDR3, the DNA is TGTGCCAGCAGTTACTCTGGGGGCCAAGGTGGCTACACCTTC. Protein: CASSYSGGQGGYTF.

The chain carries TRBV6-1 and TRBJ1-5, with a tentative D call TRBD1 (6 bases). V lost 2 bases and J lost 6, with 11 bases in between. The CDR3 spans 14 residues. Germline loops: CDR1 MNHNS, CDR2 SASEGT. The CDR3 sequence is CASSEWGAGQPQHF. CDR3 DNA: TGTGCCAGCAGTGAATGGGGGGCAGGTCAGCCCCAGCATTTT.

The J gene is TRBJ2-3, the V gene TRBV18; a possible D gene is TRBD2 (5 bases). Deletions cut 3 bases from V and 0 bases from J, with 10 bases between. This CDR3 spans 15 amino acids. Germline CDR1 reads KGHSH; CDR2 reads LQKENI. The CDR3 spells CASSPLGGSTDTQYF. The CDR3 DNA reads TGTGCCAGCTCACCGTTGGGCGGGAGCACAGATACGCAGTATTTT. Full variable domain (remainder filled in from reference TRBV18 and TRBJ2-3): NAGVMQNPRHLVRRRGQEARLRCSPMKGHSHVYWYRQLPEEGLKFMVYLQKENIIDESGMPKERFSAEFPKEGPSILRIQQVVRGDSAAYFCASSPLGGSTDTQYFGPGTRLTVL.

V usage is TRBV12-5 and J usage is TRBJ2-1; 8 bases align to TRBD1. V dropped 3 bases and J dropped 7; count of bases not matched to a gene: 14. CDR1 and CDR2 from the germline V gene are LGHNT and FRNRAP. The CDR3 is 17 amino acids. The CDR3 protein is CASGFHLDRAGGNEQFF. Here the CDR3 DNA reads TGTGCTAGTGGTTTCCACTTGGACAGGGCCGGTGGGAATGAGCAGTTCTTC.

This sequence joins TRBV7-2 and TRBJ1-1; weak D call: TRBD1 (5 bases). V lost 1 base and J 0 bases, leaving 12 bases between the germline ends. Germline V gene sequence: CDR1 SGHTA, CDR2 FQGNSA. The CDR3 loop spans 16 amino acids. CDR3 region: CASSLVSGRLNTEAFF. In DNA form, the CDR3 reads TGTGCCAGCAGCTTAGTTTCAGGGCGGTTGAACACTGAAGCTTTCTTT.

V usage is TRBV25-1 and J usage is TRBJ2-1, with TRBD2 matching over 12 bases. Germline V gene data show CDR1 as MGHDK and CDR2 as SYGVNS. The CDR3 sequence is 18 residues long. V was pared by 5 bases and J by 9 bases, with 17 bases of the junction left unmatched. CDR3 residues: CASSTSPGLAGRGREQFF. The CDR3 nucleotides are TGTGCCAGCAGTACTTCTCCGGGACTAGCGGGTAGGGGGCGTGAGCAGTTCTTC.

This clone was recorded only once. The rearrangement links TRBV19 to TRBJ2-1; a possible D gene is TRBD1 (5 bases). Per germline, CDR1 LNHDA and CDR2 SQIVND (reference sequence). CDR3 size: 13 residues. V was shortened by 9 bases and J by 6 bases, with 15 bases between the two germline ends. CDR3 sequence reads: CASKPYRGNEQFF. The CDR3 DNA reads TGTGCCAGCAAGCCCTATAGGGGCAATGAGCAGTTCTTC.

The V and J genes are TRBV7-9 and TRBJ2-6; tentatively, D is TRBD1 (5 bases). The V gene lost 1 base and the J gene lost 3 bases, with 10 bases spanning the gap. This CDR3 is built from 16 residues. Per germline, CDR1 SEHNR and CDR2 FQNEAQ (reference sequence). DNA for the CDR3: TGTGCCAGCAGCTTAGAGGTAGGGGATGGGGCCAACGTCCTGACTTTC. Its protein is CASSLEVGDGANVLTF.

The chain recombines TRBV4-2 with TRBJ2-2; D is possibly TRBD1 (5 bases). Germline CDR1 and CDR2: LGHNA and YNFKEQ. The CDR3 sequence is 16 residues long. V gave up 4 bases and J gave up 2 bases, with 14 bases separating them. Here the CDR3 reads CASSRGQLLNTGELFF. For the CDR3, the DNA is TGTGCCAGCAGCCGAGGACAACTACTCAACACCGGGGAGCTGTTTTTT.

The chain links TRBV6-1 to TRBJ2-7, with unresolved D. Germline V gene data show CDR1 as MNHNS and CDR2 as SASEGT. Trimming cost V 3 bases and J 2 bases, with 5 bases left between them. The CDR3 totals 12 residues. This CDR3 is CASSDWPYEQYF. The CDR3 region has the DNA TGTGCCAGCAGTGATTGGCCCTACGAGCAGTACTTC.

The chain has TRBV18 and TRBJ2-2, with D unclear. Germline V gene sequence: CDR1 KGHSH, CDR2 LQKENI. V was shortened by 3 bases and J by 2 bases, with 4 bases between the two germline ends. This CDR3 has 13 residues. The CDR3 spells CASSPENTGELFF. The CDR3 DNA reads TGTGCCAGCTCACCGGAAAACACCGGGGAGCTGTTTTTT.

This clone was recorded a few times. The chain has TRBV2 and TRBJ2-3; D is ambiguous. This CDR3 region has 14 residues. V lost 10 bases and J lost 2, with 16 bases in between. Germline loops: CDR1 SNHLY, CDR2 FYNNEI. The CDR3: CATQYQLDTDTQYF. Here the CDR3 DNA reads TGTGCCACCCAATACCAGTTAGACACAGATACGCAGTATTTT.

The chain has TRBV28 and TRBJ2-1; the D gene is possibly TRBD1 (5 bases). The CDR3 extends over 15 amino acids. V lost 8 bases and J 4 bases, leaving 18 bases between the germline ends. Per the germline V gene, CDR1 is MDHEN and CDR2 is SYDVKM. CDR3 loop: CASASPTGPYNEQFF. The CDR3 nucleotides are TGTGCCAGCGCCTCACCTACAGGACCTTACAATGAGCAGTTCTTC. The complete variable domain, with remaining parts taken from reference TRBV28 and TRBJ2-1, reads DVKVTQSSRYLVKRTGEKVFLECVQDMDHENMFWYRQDPGLGLRLIYFSYDVKMKEKGDIPEGYSVSREKKERFSLILESASTNQTSMYLCASASPTGPYNEQFFGPGTRLTVL.

CDR3 sequence reads: CASSLSGTYEQYF. CDR3 DNA sequence: TGTGCCAGCAGCTTGTCTGGGACCTACGAGCAGTACTTC. The V and J genes are TRBV5-6 and TRBJ2-7; D is uncertain. Trimming shortened V by 1 base and J by 2 bases, and 7 bases separated the two germline ends. The germline CDR1 and CDR2 sequences are SGHDT and YYEEEE. This CDR3 spans 13 amino acids.

The CDR3: CASSLGSNTEAFF. The DNA of the CDR3 is TGTGCCAGCAGCTTAGGTTCGAACACTGAAGCTTTCTTT. The chain is built from TRBV5-6 and TRBJ1-1, with D unclear. Per germline, CDR1 SGHDT and CDR2 YYEEEE. The CDR3 runs 13 residues. Between the trimmed V and J ends, which lost 2 bases and 1 base, there was a span of 6 bases.

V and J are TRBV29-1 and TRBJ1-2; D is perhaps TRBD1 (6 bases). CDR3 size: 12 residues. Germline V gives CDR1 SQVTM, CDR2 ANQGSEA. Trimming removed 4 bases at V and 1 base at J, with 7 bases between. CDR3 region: CSVGDNNYGYTF. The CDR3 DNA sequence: TGCAGCGTTGGGGACAATAACTATGGCTACACCTTC.

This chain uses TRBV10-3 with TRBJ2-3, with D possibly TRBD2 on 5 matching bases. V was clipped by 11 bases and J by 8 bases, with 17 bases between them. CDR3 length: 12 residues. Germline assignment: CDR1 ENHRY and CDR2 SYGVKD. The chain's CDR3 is CALRASLGTQYF. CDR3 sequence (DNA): TGTGCCTTACGGGCTAGCCTGGGTACGCAGTATTTT.

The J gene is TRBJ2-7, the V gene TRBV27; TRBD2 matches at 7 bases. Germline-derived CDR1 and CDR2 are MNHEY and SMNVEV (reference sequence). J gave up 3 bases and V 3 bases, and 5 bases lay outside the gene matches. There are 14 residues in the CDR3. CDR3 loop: CASSFTSADYEQYF. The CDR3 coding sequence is TGTGCCAGCAGTTTCACTAGCGCTGACTACGAGCAGTACTTC.

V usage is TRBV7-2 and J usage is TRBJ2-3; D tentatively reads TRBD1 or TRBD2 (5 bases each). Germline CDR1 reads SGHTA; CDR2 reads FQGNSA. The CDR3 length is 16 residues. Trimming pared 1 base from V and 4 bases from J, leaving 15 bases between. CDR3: CASSLEGGTPPDTQYF. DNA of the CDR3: TGTGCCAGCAGCTTAGAAGGTGGGACCCCCCCAGATACGCAGTATTTT.

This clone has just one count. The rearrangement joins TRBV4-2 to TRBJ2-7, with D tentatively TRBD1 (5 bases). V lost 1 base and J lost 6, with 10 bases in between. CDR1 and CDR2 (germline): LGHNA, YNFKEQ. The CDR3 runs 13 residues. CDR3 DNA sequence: TGTGCCAGCAGCCAAGCAGGGAACCCCGAGCAGTACTTC. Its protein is CASSQAGNPEQYF.

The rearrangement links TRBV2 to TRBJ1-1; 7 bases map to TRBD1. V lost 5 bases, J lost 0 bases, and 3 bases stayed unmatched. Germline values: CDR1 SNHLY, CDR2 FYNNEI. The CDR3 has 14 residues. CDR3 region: CASSMGQLNTEAFF. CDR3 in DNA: TGTGCCAGCAGTATGGGACAGTTGAACACTGAAGCTTTCTTT.